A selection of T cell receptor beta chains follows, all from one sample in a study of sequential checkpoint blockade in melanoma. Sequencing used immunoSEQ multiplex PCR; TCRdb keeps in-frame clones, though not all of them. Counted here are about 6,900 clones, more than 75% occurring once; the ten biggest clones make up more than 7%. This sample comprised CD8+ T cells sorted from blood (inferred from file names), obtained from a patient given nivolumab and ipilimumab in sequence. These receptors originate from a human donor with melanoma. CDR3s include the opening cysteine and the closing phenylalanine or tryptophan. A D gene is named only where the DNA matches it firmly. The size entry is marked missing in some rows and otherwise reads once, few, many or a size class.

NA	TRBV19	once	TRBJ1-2	CASSPSGANYGYTF
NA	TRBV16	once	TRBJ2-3	CASSEKDTQYF
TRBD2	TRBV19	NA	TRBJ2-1	CASSKTSGDYNEQFF
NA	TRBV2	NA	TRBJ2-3	CASTPGRVLPDTQYF
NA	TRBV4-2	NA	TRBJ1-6	CASSQVPQGSYNSPLHF
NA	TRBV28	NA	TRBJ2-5	CASSSTIQETQYF
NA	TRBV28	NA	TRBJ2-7	CASSPRTGRAPSEQYF
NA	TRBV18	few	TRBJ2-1	CASSSGQLSYNEQFF
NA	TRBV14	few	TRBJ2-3	CASSLLTNKDTQYF
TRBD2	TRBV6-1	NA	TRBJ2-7	CASNVAGGSYEQYF
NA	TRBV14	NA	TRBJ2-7	CASSPGAGTQYF
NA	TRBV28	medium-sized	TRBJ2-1	CASNPAGSYNEQFF
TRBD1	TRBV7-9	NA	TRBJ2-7	CASSLMDREAYEQYF
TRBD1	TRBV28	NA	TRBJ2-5	CASSTGQGGTTRLGETQYF
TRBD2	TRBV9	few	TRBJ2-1	CASSVGTSGGGEEQFF
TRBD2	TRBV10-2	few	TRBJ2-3	CASLGLYPTDTQYF
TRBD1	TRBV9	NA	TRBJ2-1	CASGQGANDNEQFF
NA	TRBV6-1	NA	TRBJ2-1	CASSEGWGWGEQFF
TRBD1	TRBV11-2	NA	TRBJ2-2	CASSSLTGSNTGELFF
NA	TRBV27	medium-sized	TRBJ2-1	CASSLYSSSYNEQFF
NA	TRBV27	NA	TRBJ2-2	CASSLRRGTGELFF
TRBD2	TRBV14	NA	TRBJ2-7	CASSQDLRLGRVDEQYF
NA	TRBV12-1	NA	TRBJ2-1	CASRSSSGTYNEQFF
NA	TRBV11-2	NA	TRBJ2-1	CASSLRPIRGYNEQFF
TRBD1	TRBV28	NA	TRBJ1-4	CASRPGQGFAGEKLFF
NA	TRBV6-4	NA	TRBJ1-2	CASSPGTHYGYTF
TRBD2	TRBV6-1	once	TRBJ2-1	CASSEVGLAGGNEQFF
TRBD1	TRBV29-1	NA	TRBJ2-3	CSVDPGQGTDTQYF
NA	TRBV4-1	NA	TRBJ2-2	CASSQGRVSTGELFF
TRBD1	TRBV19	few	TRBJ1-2	CASSIASTGGDGYTF
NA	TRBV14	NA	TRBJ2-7	CASSQVHNYEQYF
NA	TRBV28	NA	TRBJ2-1	CASSLWGQGRNEQFF
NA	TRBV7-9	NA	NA	CASSLRGANSYEQYF
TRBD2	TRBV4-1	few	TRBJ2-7	CASSGASGFSYEQYF
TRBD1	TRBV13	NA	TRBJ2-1	CASSLPPSKGQGNTYNEQFF
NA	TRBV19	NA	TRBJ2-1	CASSPSVYNEQFF
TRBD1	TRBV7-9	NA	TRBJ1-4	CASSDRGGEKLFF